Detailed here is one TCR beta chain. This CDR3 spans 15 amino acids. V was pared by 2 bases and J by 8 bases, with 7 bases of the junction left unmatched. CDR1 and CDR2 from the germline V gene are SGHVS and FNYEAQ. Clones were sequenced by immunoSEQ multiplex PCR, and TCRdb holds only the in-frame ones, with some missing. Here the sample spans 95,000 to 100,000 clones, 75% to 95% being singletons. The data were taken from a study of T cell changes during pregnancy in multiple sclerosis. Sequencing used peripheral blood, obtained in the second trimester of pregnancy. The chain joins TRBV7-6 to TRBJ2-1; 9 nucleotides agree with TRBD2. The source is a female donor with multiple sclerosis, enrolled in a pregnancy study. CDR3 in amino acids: CASSLRAGGPDEQFF. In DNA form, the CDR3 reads TGTGCCAGCAGCTTAAGGGCGGGAGGGCCCGATGAGCAGTTCTTC.